Sequencing of this T cell receptor beta chain was carried out in a study of blood T cell repertoires in COVID-19. Overall study context: From T cells, B-cell-depleted T cells, or PBMCs came the material, which was cDNA or gDNA.

J gave up 3 bases and V 1 base, and 4 bases lay outside the gene matches. Germline values: CDR1 SSHAT, CDR2 FNYEAQ (reference sequence). This CDR3 spans 15 amino acids. The Seattle patients, enrolled during active infection, were followed longitudinally. Clones were sequenced by immunoSEQ multiplex PCR, and TCRdb holds only the in-frame ones, with some missing. This sample has just over 350,000 clones, with 86% found just once. J is TRBJ2-7 and V is TRBV7-7, with TRBD1 matching over 9 bases. The sample comprised peripheral blood. The origin of this receptor is a woman between 55 and 75 years old with COVID-19, enrolled during active disease. The CDR3 loop reads CASSLEGDRDYEQYF. DNA for the CDR3: TGTGCCAGCAGCTTAGAAGGGGACAGGGACTACGAGCAGTACTTC.